A single sample is the source of the 16 T cell receptor beta chains below, sequenced in a study of patients and donors after allogeneic stem cell transplantation (dated by TCRdb to 2020 to 2022). Library preparation was by RT-PCR. Sequencing used a NextSeq 550. TCRdb reprocessed the public reads (quality trimming at Q25 with fastp, clone calling with MiXCR) and kept in-frame beta chains. Merged by CDR3 protein, the rows form single entries marked with the most common genes and DNA. For this sample there are roughly 940,000 distinct CDR3 sequences; around 17% appear just once. The ten largest clones take up 5% to 7.5% of the sample. The source material was blood, either unsorted or a sorted T cell fraction (not recorded which). The receptors come from a human donor who was either an allogeneic HSCT recipient or a stem cell or donor lymphocyte infusion donor (not recorded which). It is not recorded whose cells these are; they may come from a transplant donor.

This clonotype was detected a few times. This chain connects TRBV28 to TRBJ2-3; 12 positions agree with TRBD2. Trimming removed 2 bases from V and 3 bases from J; junction bases left unmatched: 12. Germline V gives CDR1 MDHEN, CDR2 SYDVKM. The CDR3 loop spans 19 amino acids. CDR3 sequence: CASSLPRTSGVKTTDTQYF. Here the CDR3 DNA reads TGTGCCAGCAGTTTACCCCGGACTAGCGGGGTTAAAACTACAGATACGCAGTATTTT. Based on the CDR3 plus reference TRBV28 and TRBJ2-3, the full variable domain is DVKVTQSSRYLVKRTGEKVFLECVQDMDHENMFWYRQDPGLGLRLIYFSYDVKMKEKGDIPEGYSVSREKKERFSLILESASTNQTSMYLCASSLPRTSGVKTTDTQYFGPGTRLTVL.

This chain connects TRBV29-1 to TRBJ2-7, with 8 bases identical to TRBD2. J lost 4 bases, V lost 5 bases, and 10 bases had no gene match. CDR1 SQVTM and CDR2 ANQGSEA come from the germline V gene. This CDR3 has 14 residues. CDR3 nucleotide sequence: TGCAGCGTTTACGGGAGGGAGGTTCGGTACGAGCAGTACTTC. This encodes CSVYGREVRYEQYF.

The chain links TRBV28 to TRBJ2-5, with TRBD1 matching 8 bases. V lost 6 bases and J lost 2; bases outside the gene matches: 5. The germline gives CDR1 MDHEN, CDR2 SYDVKM. This CDR3 has 14 residues. DNA for the CDR3: TGTGCCAGCAGCGGACAGGGCCCGCAAGAGACCCAGTACTTC. This codes for CASSGQGPQETQYF.

Only a few counts were recorded for this clonotype. The rearrangement links TRBV12-3 or TRBV12-4 to TRBJ2-7, with unresolved D. V shed 5 bases and J shed 2 bases, with 10 bases lying between them. The CDR3 is made up of 13 amino acids. This chain's CDR3 is CASSRPGPYEQYF. The CDR3 nucleotides read TGTGCCAGCAGTCGGCCAGGCCCCTACGAGCAGTACTTC.

This clonotype showed up many times. The rearrangement links TRBV6-1 to TRBJ1-1, with no clear D. Looked up from germline, CDR1 is MNHNS and CDR2 is SASEGT. This CDR3 spans 13 amino acids. The ends were cut back, 3 bases at V and 0 bases at J, with 5 bases in the middle. The CDR3 here is CASSETMNTEAFF. The CDR3 DNA sequence: TGTGCCAGCAGTGAGACCATGAACACTGAAGCTTTCTTT.

This clonotype has only a few counts. The chain joins TRBV6-2 or TRBV6-3 to TRBJ2-2, with D possibly matching TRBD1 (6 bases). There are 13 residues in the CDR3. The V end lost 6 bases, the J end lost 6 bases, and 11 bases lay between the germline ends. Germline values: CDR1 MNHEY, CDR2 SVGEGT. The CDR3 spells CASSFRGAGELFF. The CDR3 DNA is TGTGCCAGCAGCTTCAGGGGAGCCGGGGAGCTGTTTTTT.

The chain links TRBV12-3 or TRBV12-4 to TRBJ2-7; the match to TRBD2 covers 8 bases. The CDR3 has 16 amino acids. J gave up 4 bases and V 3 bases, and 11 bases lay outside the gene matches. The CDR3 region has the DNA TGTGCCAGCAGTTTCTCCCTACTCGGGGGGGATTACGAGCAGTACTTC. This sequence encodes CASSFSLLGGDYEQYF.

This clonotype has a handful of counts. This chain joins TRBV5-6 and TRBJ1-4; the D is unclear. The CDR3 totals 12 residues. V was cut by 4 bases and J by 11 bases, with 12 bases left in between. Germline V gene sequence: CDR1 SGHDT, CDR2 YYEEEE. CDR3 loop: CASSIKNGKLFF. The CDR3, as DNA: TGTGCCAGCAGCATCAAAAACGGGAAACTGTTTTTT.

The V gene is TRBV11-1, the J gene TRBJ2-3, with a possible D match to TRBD2 (6 bases). Trimming took 1 base from V and 0 from J, leaving 23 bases between them. Germline V CDR1 and CDR2: SGHAT, FQDESV (reference sequence). The CDR3 contains 20 residues. The CDR3 loop is CASSLGQLRSGDPSTDTQYF. CDR3 DNA sequence: TGTGCCAGCAGCTTAGGTCAACTACGGTCGGGAGACCCTAGCACAGATACGCAGTATTTT.

The V call is TRBV7-2, the J call TRBJ2-1, with a weak D call TRBD2 (7 bases). Germline V CDR1 and CDR2: SGHTA, FQGNSA. The CDR3 is made up of 17 amino acids. V was cut by 2 bases and J by 5 bases, with 19 bases left in between. The CDR3 nucleotides are TGTGCCAGCAGCTTAAAGGCGGGGGCTCCGAACCACAATGAGCAGTTCTTC. Amino acid sequence: CASSLKAGAPNHNEQFF. Using reference TRBV7-2 and TRBJ2-1 for the parts outside the CDR3, the full variable domain is GAGVSQSPSNKVTEKGKDVELRCDPISGHTALYWYRQSLGQGLEFLIYFQGNSAPDKSGLPSDRFSAERTGGSVSTLTIQRTQQEDSAVYLCASSLKAGAPNHNEQFFGPGTRLTVL.

This clonotype was detected only a few times. The gene calls are TRBV20-1 and TRBJ2-1, with D possibly being TRBD1 (6 bases). The CDR3 extends over 12 amino acids. The V and J ends lost 3 bases and 9 bases respectively, with 12 bases between them. Germline values: CDR1 DFQATT, CDR2 SNEGSKA (reference sequence). The CDR3 DNA sequence: TGCAGTGCTAGTGCAGGGGTGGCTGAGCAGTTCTTC. Translation: CSASAGVAEQFF.

This clonotype was counted between two and nine times. CDR3 in amino acids: CASSLMASGKNTEAFF. The CDR3 bases are TGTGCCAGCAGCTTAATGGCGTCAGGGAAAAACACTGAAGCTTTCTTT. The chain joins TRBV7-3 to TRBJ1-1, with a tentative D call TRBD1 (5 bases). The CDR3 has 16 residues. Germline V gene data show CDR1 as SGHTA and CDR2 as FQGTGA. The V and J ends lost 1 base and 2 bases respectively, with 14 bases between them.

The chain carries TRBV27 and TRBJ2-7; the D gene could be TRBD1 or TRBD2 (5 bases each). The CDR3 extends over 15 amino acids. Between the trimmed V and J ends, which lost 2 bases and 6 bases, there was a span of 17 bases. Germline CDR1 is MNHEY and CDR2 is SMNVEV (reference sequence). The CDR3 spells CASSLRGGPSGEQYF. In DNA, the CDR3 is TGTGCCAGCAGTTTACGGGGCGGCCCCAGTGGCGAGCAGTACTTC.

The chain employs TRBV4-3 and TRBJ2-3; 11 positions match TRBD2. V dropped 1 base and J dropped 11; count of bases not matched to a gene: 2. The CDR3 runs to 13 residues. Germline CDR1 and CDR2: LGHNA and YSLEER. The DNA for the CDR3 is TGCGCCAGCAGCCAAGGACTAGCGGGGATGCAGTATTTT. Translated, it gives CASSQGLAGMQYF.

This clonotype occurred many times. This chain links TRBV20-1 with TRBJ2-5; TRBD2 agrees at 14 bases. The J segment lost 2 bases and the V segment lost 6 bases, leaving 8 bases of the junction unmatched. The V gene's germline CDR1 is DFQATT and CDR2 SNEGSKA (reference sequence). The CDR3 has 16 amino acids. The CDR3 region is CSASGLAGDLQETQYF. Written as DNA, the CDR3 is TGCAGTGCGTCGGGACTAGCGGGAGACCTACAAGAGACCCAGTACTTC.

The V call is TRBV12-3 or TRBV12-4, the J call TRBJ1-2; unclear D gene. V was cut by 5 bases and J by 2 bases, with 15 bases left in between. CDR3 size: 15 residues. In DNA, the CDR3 is TGTGCCAGCAGTCCTCCCCCGTACTTGAACTATGGCTACACCTTC. It encodes CASSPPPYLNYGYTF.